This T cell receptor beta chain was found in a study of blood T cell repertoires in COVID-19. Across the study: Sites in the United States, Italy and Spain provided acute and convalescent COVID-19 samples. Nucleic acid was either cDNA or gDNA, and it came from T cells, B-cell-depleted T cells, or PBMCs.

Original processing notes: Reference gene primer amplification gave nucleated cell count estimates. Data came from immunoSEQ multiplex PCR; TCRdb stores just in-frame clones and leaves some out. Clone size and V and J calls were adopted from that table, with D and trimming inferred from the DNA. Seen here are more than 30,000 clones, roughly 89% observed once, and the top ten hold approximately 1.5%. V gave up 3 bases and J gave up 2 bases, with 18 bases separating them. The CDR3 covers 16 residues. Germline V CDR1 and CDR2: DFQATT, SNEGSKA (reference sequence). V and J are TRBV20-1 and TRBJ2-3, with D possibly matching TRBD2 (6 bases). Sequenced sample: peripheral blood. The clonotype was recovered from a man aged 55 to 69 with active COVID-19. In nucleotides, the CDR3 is TGCAGTGCTAGTTTCGGGGGAAATCCATACACAGATACGCAGTATTTT. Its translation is CSASFGGNPYTDTQYF.